Shown below are 30 T cell receptor beta chains from a single sample sequenced in a study of radiotherapy plus CTLA-4 blockade in lung cancer. This table comes from immunoSEQ multiplex PCR, and its TCRdb copy is limited to in-frame clones, with some not included. This sample yields about 110,000 clones, of which 81% are seen a single time; roughly 3.3% belongs to the top ten. The sample consisted of peripheral blood, taken from a patient treated with radiotherapy plus ipilimumab. Every receptor here comes from a human donor with non-small cell lung cancer that progressed on radiotherapy plus ipilimumab. Some clones in this sample may be carry-over from other donors' samples.

V usage is TRBV6-5 and J usage is TRBJ1-2; TRBD1 is a possible D gene (5 bases). Germline V gives CDR1 MNHEY, CDR2 SVGAGI. CDR3 length: 15 residues. The V end was cut by 5 bases, the J end by 4 bases, with 17 bases between. The CDR3 is CASSPLGRKVYGYTF. The CDR3, as DNA: TGTGCCAGCAGTCCCTTGGGACGGAAGGTCTATGGCTACACCTTC.

V is TRBV7-9 and J is TRBJ2-2; 7 bases line up with TRBD1. V was pared by 5 bases and J by 3 bases, with 6 bases of the junction left unmatched. This CDR3 region has 15 residues. The germline CDR1 and CDR2 sequences are SEHNR and FQNEAQ (reference sequence). CDR3 sequence (DNA): TGTGCCAGCAGCCGACAGGGAGATGACACCGGGGAGCTGTTTTTT. Residues: CASSRQGDDTGELFF.

The V call is TRBV2, the J call TRBJ2-7, with 8 bases lining up with TRBD1. The CDR3 length is 13 residues. CDR1 and CDR2 from the germline V gene are SNHLY and FYNNEI. The V gene end was trimmed by 6 bases and the J gene end by 2 bases; junction bases not matched to a gene: 3. This chain's CDR3 is CASSRGLTYEQYF. In nucleotides, the CDR3 is TGTGCCAGCAGCAGGGGGCTTACCTACGAGCAGTACTTC.

This sequence joins TRBV11-3 and TRBJ2-1, with TRBD2 as a possible D gene (6 bases). Trimming pared 5 bases from V and 3 bases from J, leaving 8 bases between. Germline V gives CDR1 SGHNT, CDR2 YENEEA. CDR3 length equals 13 residues. CDR3 bases: TGTGCCAGCAGCCCGGACTACTACAATGAGCAGTTCTTC. It yields the protein CASSPDYYNEQFF.

This clone showed up just a few times. This rearrangement joins TRBV2 to TRBJ1-4; 10 bases are a match to TRBD1. Germline V lookup: CDR1 SNHLY, CDR2 FYNNEI. The CDR3 runs 18 residues. With V trimmed by 3 bases and J by 6 bases, 13 bases remained unmatched. The CDR3 loop reads CASSEEETGGKEDEKLFF. The CDR3 nucleotides are TGTGCCAGCAGTGAGGAGGAGACAGGGGGCAAAGAGGATGAAAAACTGTTTTTT.

The rearrangement joins TRBV19 to TRBJ2-7; no clear D gene. Germline V gene sequence: CDR1 LNHDA, CDR2 SQIVND (reference sequence). The V gene lost 5 bases and the J gene lost 5 bases, with 13 bases spanning the gap. The CDR3 is made up of 13 amino acids. Here the CDR3 reads CASSDSGRNEQYF. The CDR3, as DNA: TGTGCCAGTAGTGACTCAGGACGCAACGAGCAGTACTTC.

The J gene is TRBJ1-1, the V gene TRBV5-1, with D perhaps matching TRBD1 (6 bases). CDR3 length equals 13 residues. V was pared by 4 bases and J by 1 base, with 8 bases between. Per germline, CDR1 SGHRS and CDR2 YFSETQ. The CDR3, as DNA: TGCGCCAGCAGCCCAGGGGCGAACACTGAAGCTTTCTTT. Protein: CASSPGANTEAFF.

The rearrangement joins TRBV5-4 to TRBJ1-3, with D unresolved. The CDR3 sequence is 17 residues long. With 0 bases removed from V and 0 bases from J, the gap between germline ends came to 13 bases. Germline CDR1 and CDR2: SGHNT and YYREEE (reference sequence). The CDR3 coding sequence is TGTGCCAGCAGCTTGGCCCCCAGATCGGGCTCTGGAAACACCATATATTTT. It encodes CASSLAPRSGSGNTIYF.

This clone was detected once. The V and J genes are TRBV27 and TRBJ1-2; no clear D gene. Germline values: CDR1 MNHEY, CDR2 SMNVEV (reference sequence). Deletions cut 4 bases from V and 4 bases from J, with 13 bases between. This CDR3 contains 14 residues. CDR3 protein: CASSSDQRVYGYTF. The DNA of the CDR3 is TGTGCCAGCAGTTCGGACCAACGGGTCTATGGCTACACCTTC.

Only a few counts were recorded for this clone. The rearrangement uses TRBV6-6 and TRBJ2-7, with D perhaps assigned TRBD1 or TRBD2 (5 bases each). There are 12 residues in the CDR3. Trimming left V 8 bases short and J 3 bases short, with 11 bases between. CDR1 MNHNY and CDR2 SVGAGI come from the germline V gene (reference sequence). The CDR3 DNA is TGTGCCAGCGGGGGTCCCATCTACGAGCAGTACTTC. It specifies CASGGPIYEQYF.

J is TRBJ2-5 and V is TRBV7-8, with a tentative D call TRBD1 (7 bases). V was clipped by 7 bases and J by 3 bases, with 21 bases between them. The CDR3 sequence is 16 residues long. Germline CDR1 SGHVS, CDR2 FQNEAQ. The CDR3 region has the DNA TGTGCCAGCAACCAGCCCACGGGGGACAGTAAAGAGACCCAGTACTTC. Translation gives CASNQPTGDSKETQYF.

The rearrangement uses TRBV5-6 and TRBJ1-2; D may be TRBD1 (6 bases). The CDR3 runs 13 residues. Trimming took 0 bases from V and 6 from J, leaving 9 bases between them. From germline, CDR1 is SGHDT and CDR2 YYEEEE. In nucleotides, the CDR3 is TGTGCCAGCAGCTTGGTACAGGGAGATGGCTACACCTTC. Translating gives CASSLVQGDGYTF.

This chain links TRBV28 with TRBJ2-6; D not certain. Trimming took off 4 bases at V and 2 bases at J, with 9 bases between the two ends. This CDR3 region has 15 residues. In germline, CDR1 is MDHEN, CDR2 SYDVKM. This chain's CDR3 is CASSYPTAGANVLTF. The CDR3 bases are TGTGCCAGCAGTTACCCAACTGCTGGGGCCAACGTCCTGACTTTC. Full variable domain (remainder filled in from reference TRBV28 and TRBJ2-6): DVKVTQSSRYLVKRTGEKVFLECVQDMDHENMFWYRQDPGLGLRLIYFSYDVKMKEKGDIPEGYSVSREKKERFSLILESASTNQTSMYLCASSYPTAGANVLTFGAGSRLTVL.

This chain joins TRBV10-3 and TRBJ1-5, with D possibly matching TRBD1 (6 bases). CDR1 and CDR2 (germline): ENHRY, SYGVKD. This CDR3 contains 14 residues. V was trimmed by 6 bases and J by 4 bases, leaving 13 bases between them. The CDR3 sequence: CAIRALGANQPQHF. DNA for the CDR3: TGTGCCATCAGGGCTCTGGGGGCTAATCAGCCCCAGCATTTT.

The chain employs TRBV7-2 and TRBJ2-7; D might be TRBD2 (6 bases). Germline V CDR1 and CDR2: SGHTA, FQGNSA. V dropped 2 bases and J dropped 0 bases, with 11 bases sitting between them. The CDR3 runs to 15 residues. CDR3 nucleotide sequence: TGTGCCAGCAGCTTAAGGCGGGGAAGCTCCTACGAGCAGTACTTC. It is translated as CASSLRRGSSYEQYF.

The genes are TRBV2 and TRBJ2-7, with 12 bases aligning to TRBD2. This CDR3 region has 15 residues. The trim removed 6 bases at V and 6 bases at J, leaving 9 bases unmatched. The germline V gene encodes CDR1 SNHLY and CDR2 FYNNEI. CDR3 DNA sequence: TGTGCCAGCAGAATAGGACTAGCGGGGCGGATCGAGCAGTACTTC. Protein sequence: CASRIGLAGRIEQYF.

This chain uses TRBV2 with TRBJ1-5, with no clear D. This CDR3 spans 14 amino acids. V lost 0 bases and J 4 bases, leaving 7 bases between the germline ends. Germline V gene sequence: CDR1 SNHLY, CDR2 FYNNEI. The CDR3 is CASSEAYGNQPQHF. CDR3 sequence (DNA): TGTGCCAGCAGTGAAGCGTACGGGAATCAGCCCCAGCATTTT.

V and J are TRBV2 and TRBJ2-3, with 7 bases that match TRBD2. The CDR3 covers 13 residues. With V trimmed by 7 bases and J by 4 bases, 5 bases remained unmatched. Germline V gene data show CDR1 as SNHLY and CDR2 as FYNNEI. The CDR3 region has the DNA TGTGCCAGCAACCAGCGGGGCGCAGATACGCAGTATTTT. This codes for CASNQRGADTQYF.

The CDR3 DNA sequence: TGTGCCAGCACCGAACAGGACAGGGACTACAATGAGCAGTTCTTC. It codes for CASTEQDRDYNEQFF. V is TRBV7-9 and J is TRBJ2-1, with 8 bases that match TRBD1. V dropped 7 bases and J dropped 3; count of bases not matched to a gene: 8. The CDR3 has 15 amino acids. CDR1 is SEHNR, CDR2 FQNEAQ, per germline (reference sequence).

A few counts support this clone. The chain combines TRBV7-9 with TRBJ2-2; tentative D call: TRBD2 (5 bases). The CDR3 sequence is 16 residues long. Germline V CDR1 and CDR2: SEHNR, FQNEAQ (reference sequence). V gave up 5 bases and J gave up 0 bases, with 13 bases separating them. The CDR3, as DNA: TGTGCCAGCAGCCGGGAAGGAGGAGCGAACACCGGGGAGCTGTTTTTT. Translation gives CASSREGGANTGELFF.

The V and J genes are TRBV7-9 and TRBJ1-5; D is perhaps TRBD1 (6 bases). The CDR3 extends over 15 amino acids. The germline V gene encodes CDR1 SEHNR and CDR2 FQNEAQ (reference sequence). The V and J ends lost 5 bases and 0 bases respectively, with 11 bases between them. This CDR3 reads CASSATGNSNQPQHF. CDR3 sequence (DNA): TGTGCCAGCAGCGCCACAGGGAATAGCAATCAGCCCCAGCATTTT. The full variable domain, rest sourced from reference TRBV7-9 and TRBJ1-5, is DTGVSQNPRHKITKRGQNVTFRCDPISEHNRLYWYRQTLGQGPEFLTYFQNEAQLEKSRLLSDRFSAERPKGSFSTLEIQRTEQGDSAMYLCASSATGNSNQPQHFGDGTRLSIL.

CDR3 nucleotides: TGTGCCAGCAGCTTACCCGGTGTGGGTCGGTACTCTGGCTACACCTTC. Protein sequence: CASSLPGVGRYSGYTF. The genes are TRBV7-2 and TRBJ1-2; unclear D gene. There are 16 residues in the CDR3. Germline values: CDR1 SGHTA, CDR2 FQGNSA. The V end lost 2 bases, the J end lost 7 bases, and 20 bases lay between the germline ends.

This clone was seen more than once but under ten times. As DNA, the CDR3 is TGTGCCAGCAGCTTTACCGGAGGGCAGGGCACCGGCGAGCAGTACTTC. This translates into CASSFTGGQGTGEQYF. The chain combines TRBV7-3 with TRBJ2-7; TRBD2 might be the D (6 bases). The germline gives CDR1 SGHTA, CDR2 FQGTGA. V was pared by 3 bases and J by 6 bases, with 21 bases between. The CDR3 contains 16 residues.

This clone occurred a few times. This chain joins TRBV13 and TRBJ2-1, with D perhaps being TRBD1 or TRBD2 (6 bases each). Germline V CDR1 and CDR2: PRHDT, FYEKMQ (reference sequence). V dropped 6 bases and J dropped 10 bases, with 16 bases sitting between them. CDR3 size: 13 residues. The DNA for the CDR3 is TGTGCCAGCAGGGGTACTAGCACAGGGGAGCAGTTCTTC. Translation gives CASRGTSTGEQFF.

This clone is a singleton in its sample. The CDR3 sequence: CASRMDWNTEAFF. The CDR3 DNA sequence: TGTGCCAGCAGGATGGACTGGAACACTGAAGCTTTCTTT. This sequence joins TRBV6-5 and TRBJ1-1; D is unresolved. CDR1 and CDR2 from the germline V gene are MNHEY and SVGAGI. V dropped 6 bases and J dropped 1 base, with 9 bases sitting between them. This CDR3 is built from 13 residues.

The chain combines TRBV19 with TRBJ2-5; the match to TRBD2 covers 9 bases. Per the germline V gene, CDR1 is LNHDA and CDR2 is SQIVND (reference sequence). CDR3 length: 15 amino acids. J lost 4 bases, V lost 4 bases, and 7 bases had no gene match. The CDR3 protein is CASSTPWRGGETQYF. In DNA, the CDR3 is TGTGCCAGTAGTACCCCCTGGCGGGGGGGAGAGACCCAGTACTTC.

The J gene is TRBJ1-6, the V gene TRBV28; 7 bases match TRBD1. Germline V CDR1 and CDR2: MDHEN, SYDVKM. This CDR3 has 15 residues. Trimming removed 6 bases from V and 9 bases from J; junction bases left unmatched: 11. CDR3 sequence reads: CASSELGQVGSPLHF. The CDR3 DNA follows: TGTGCCAGCAGCGAACTCGGACAGGTTGGTTCACCCCTCCACTTT.

This clone has a handful of counts. The J gene is TRBJ2-7, the V gene TRBV5-1; 9 bases are shared with TRBD2. The CDR3 is 15 amino acids. Germline trimming cut 5 bases from V and 2 bases from J; bases unmatched to any gene: 8. Germline CDR1 SGHRS, CDR2 YFSETQ. This CDR3 reads CASRPLTSGPYEQYF. For the CDR3, the DNA is TGCGCCAGCAGGCCTCTGACTAGCGGACCCTACGAGCAGTACTTC.

V and J are TRBV4-3 and TRBJ2-1; 8 positions match TRBD2. J gave up 4 bases and V 0 bases, and 8 bases lay outside the gene matches. Germline V gene sequence: CDR1 LGHNA, CDR2 YSLEER. The CDR3 loop spans 17 amino acids. The CDR3 DNA is TGCGCCAGCAGCCAAGATCCCCCGGCGGGGGGATACAATGAGCAGTTCTTC. This encodes CASSQDPPAGGYNEQFF.

This clone has only one observation. This chain uses TRBV19 with TRBJ2-5; 9 bases match TRBD1. V dropped 5 bases and J dropped 1; count of bases not matched to a gene: 14. This CDR3 contains 18 residues. CDR1 is LNHDA and CDR2 is SQIVND in the germline V gene (reference sequence). CDR3 DNA sequence: TGTGCCAGTAGTCTCCGGGGACAGGGATACCTTGTCCAAGAGACCCAGTACTTC. It encodes CASSLRGQGYLVQETQYF.